This section outlines one T cell receptor (beta chain) sequence together with its context. Which antigen it targets is not known. Nothing much larger sits one base from this clone, and base qualities are not available. The sample originates from a study of blood T cell repertoires in COVID-19 (dated by TCRdb to between 2020 and 2021). Background on the whole study: Samples covering the acute and convalescent phases of COVID-19 were provided by collaborators in the United States, Italy and Spain. The prospective study material was composed of cDNA or gDNA derived from T cells, B-cell-depleted T cells, or PBMCs. Deeply sampled blood TCRbeta repertoires from subjects exposed to, actively infected with, or recovered from COVID-19 were included in the dataset. The repertoires were released in a freely available public database intended as a resource for research on the immune response to SARS-CoV-2. The samples were drawn from the first 160 participants of the ongoing ImmuneRACE study and from 1,254 subjects provided by 6 global collaborators. Nearly every sample came with metadata listing a de-identified subject ID, COVID-19 status, age in years and sex. Where available, HLA class I and class II types were taken from metadata supplied by the sample provider and were not determined by assay-based typing.

In the prospective study, participants were about 18 to 100 years old, resided in about two dozen geographic areas of the United States, and were enrolled through a virtual design. To assign participants to cohorts, the prospective study relied on clinical history that participants themselves reported in a screening survey and a study questionnaire. A participant counted as exposed if, within 2 weeks of entering the study, that participant had been in contact with someone who had a PCR-confirmed or clinician-diagnosed COVID-19 case. Mobile phlebotomists in the prospective study collected whole blood, serum and a nasopharyngeal or oropharyngeal swab from every participant. Additional blood draws and questionnaires over an approximately 2-month period could optionally be provided by prospective study participants. Before DNA extraction, prospective study blood samples were shipped either frozen or at room temperature.

Trimming removed 3 bases from V and 3 bases from J; the gene matches leave 7 bases unexplained. CDR1 and CDR2 are drawn from the germline V gene (reference sequence): MNHEY, SMNVEV. The CDR3 has 15 amino acids, counting the end cysteine and phenylalanine. The sequence is cut down to CDR3 DNA, 45 bases in frame from base 1. On the study overall, not on this receptor specifically: The quantity of clinical and demographic metadata differed by source and by participant and was supplied without curation.

The immunoSEQ Assay, a bias-controlled multiplex PCR, was used to amplify TCRbeta CDR3 regions from genomic DNA. Under the source paper's analysis protocol: Nucleated cell counts per sample were estimated from amplification of reference gene primers within the assay. To quantify the absolute abundance of each unique TCRbeta CDR3 rearrangement, sequence reads were collapsed and filtered. For each sample, productive Simpson clonality was calculated as the square root of Simpson's diversity index over productive rearrangements. TCRdb retrieved this table from immuneACCESS and kept in-frame rearrangements only. Not all clones are present; in checked studies, unresolved V genes account for under half, and no reason is known for the remainder. The V and J calls and clone size were taken over from that table, and D and trimming were inferred from the DNA. Recorded for this sample are fewer than 350,000 clones; less than 85% of them occurred a single time. The top ten clones comprise 1.5% to 2% of the sample.

The specimen sequenced was PBMCs or T cells enriched from blood (not recorded which). This TCR was sampled from a woman in her 30s who had been exposed to COVID-19. The chain is made from TRBV27 and TRBJ2-7; the central 8 bases match TRBD2. The base sequence is TGTGCCAGCAGTTTGGCGATAGCGGGATACTACGAGCAGTACTTC. This gives the protein CASSLAIAGYYEQYF.